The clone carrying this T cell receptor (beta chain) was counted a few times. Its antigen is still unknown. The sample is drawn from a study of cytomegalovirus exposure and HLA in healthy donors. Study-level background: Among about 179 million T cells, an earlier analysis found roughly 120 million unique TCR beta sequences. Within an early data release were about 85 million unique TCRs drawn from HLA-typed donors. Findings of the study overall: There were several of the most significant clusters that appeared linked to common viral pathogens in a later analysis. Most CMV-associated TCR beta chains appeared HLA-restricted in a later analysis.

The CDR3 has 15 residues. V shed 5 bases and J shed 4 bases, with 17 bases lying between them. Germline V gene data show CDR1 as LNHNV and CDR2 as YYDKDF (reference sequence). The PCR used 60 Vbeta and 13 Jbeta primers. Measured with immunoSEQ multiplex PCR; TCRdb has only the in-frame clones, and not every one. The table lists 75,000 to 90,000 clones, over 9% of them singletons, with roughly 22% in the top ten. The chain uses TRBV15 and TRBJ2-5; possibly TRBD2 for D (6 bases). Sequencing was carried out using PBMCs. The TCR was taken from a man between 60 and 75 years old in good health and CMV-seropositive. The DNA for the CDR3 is TGTGCCACCAGCTCCAGGGACGGGGGTCGAGAGACCCAGTACTTC. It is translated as CATSSRDGGRETQYF. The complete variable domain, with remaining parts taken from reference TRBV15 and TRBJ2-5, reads DAMVIQNPRYQVTQFGKPVTLSCSQTLNHNVMYWYQQKSSQAPKLLFHYYDKDFNNEADTPDNFQSRRPNTSFCFLDIRSPGLGDTAMYLCATSSRDGGRETQYFGPGTRLLVL.